Below are 11 T cell receptor beta chains sequenced from a single sample in a study of PD-1 blockade in classical Hodgkin lymphoma. TCRdb's table, derived via immunoSEQ multiplex PCR, lists solely in-frame clones and lacks some. This table holds some 53,000 clones, 86% found once. Time point denoted: cycle 4 day 1 (C4D1), after less than seven weeks of nivolumab. Each patient relapsed following autologous stem cell transplantation, and prior brentuximab vedotin exposure differed. This specimen consisted of peripheral blood mononuclear cells (PBMCs), obtained before the fourth cycle of nivolumab. The origin of the receptors is a human donor with classical Hodgkin lymphoma.

The J gene is TRBJ2-2, the V gene TRBV7-3; D gene uncertain. From germline, CDR1 is SGHTA and CDR2 FQGTGA. V dropped 5 bases and J dropped 6 bases, with 16 bases sitting between them. The CDR3 loop spans 15 amino acids. The CDR3 DNA is TGTGCCAGCAGCCCCCCCGGGTCAGGCGCCGGGGAGCTGTTTTTT. This gives the protein CASSPPGSGAGELFF.

This sequence joins TRBV7-8 and TRBJ2-2; 11 bases are a match to TRBD1. CDR1 SGHVS and CDR2 FQNEAQ come from the germline V gene. Unmatched junction bases numbered 4, after V lost 5 bases and J lost 5 bases. This CDR3 region has 15 residues. The CDR3 DNA reads TGTGCCAGCAGCACCGGGACAGGGGGGACCGGGGAGCTGTTTTTT. The encoded protein is CASSTGTGGTGELFF.

The rearrangement links TRBV29-1 to TRBJ2-7, with TRBD2 matching 7 bases. CDR3 length equals 18 residues. Germline lookup yields CDR1 SQVTM and CDR2 ANQGSEA. V was clipped by 6 bases and J by 0 bases; unmatched bases: 20. DNA for the CDR3: TGCAGCGTGACCGGGACTGGCGGGAGCCTACCTAGCTCCTACGAGCAGTACTTC. Translated: CSVTGTGGSLPSSYEQYF.

The chain uses TRBV27 and TRBJ2-7; D not resolved. V was shortened by 2 bases and J by 3 bases, with 8 bases between the two germline ends. This CDR3 region has 13 residues. In germline, CDR1 is MNHEY, CDR2 SMNVEV (reference sequence). CDR3: CASSLGGRYEQYF. The CDR3 DNA reads as TGTGCCAGCAGTTTAGGCGGCCGCTACGAGCAGTACTTC.

V and J are TRBV5-4 and TRBJ1-1, with D hard to call. Germline V gives CDR1 SGHNT, CDR2 YYREEE (reference sequence). Trimming removed 1 base at V and 5 bases at J, with 6 bases between. The CDR3 extends over 12 amino acids. The CDR3 DNA sequence: TGTGCCAGCAGCTTGTATGGTACTGAAGCTTTCTTT. Protein sequence: CASSLYGTEAFF.

This chain connects TRBV5-1 to TRBJ2-7, with a tentative D call TRBD1 (6 bases). Germline V gives CDR1 SGHRS, CDR2 YFSETQ. The CDR3 length is 13 residues. Trimming left V 2 bases short and J 3 bases short, with 9 bases between. The CDR3 is CASSFGQSYEQYF. The DNA for the CDR3 is TGCGCCAGCAGCTTCGGACAGAGCTACGAGCAGTACTTC.

This chain links TRBV25-1 with TRBJ2-6; D not certain. Germline V gives CDR1 MGHDK, CDR2 SYGVNS. CDR3 size: 12 residues. V shed 9 bases and J shed 0 bases, with 3 bases lying between them. For the CDR3, the DNA is TGTGCCAGTCGCTCTGGGGCCAACGTCCTGACTTTC. Protein: CASRSGANVLTF. Full variable domain (rest looked up from reference TRBV25-1 and TRBJ2-6): EADIYQTPRYLVIGTGKKITLECSQTMGHDKMYWYQQDPGMELHLIHYSYGVNSTEKGDLSSESTVSRIRTEHFPLTLESARPSHTSQYLCASRSGANVLTFGAGSRLTVL.

The chain links TRBV7-9 to TRBJ2-7, with TRBD1 identical over 12 bases. The CDR3 covers 17 residues. V lost 4 bases, J lost 4 bases, and 11 bases stayed unmatched. CDR1 is SEHNR and CDR2 is FQNEAQ in the germline V gene (reference sequence). This chain's CDR3 is CASSSPGQGASRYEQYF. DNA of the CDR3: TGTGCCAGCAGCTCCCCGGGACAGGGGGCGAGTAGGTACGAGCAGTACTTC.

The CDR3 nucleotides are TGTGCCAGCAGCGTAGTTGGGTCTGCCAGCTCCTACAATGAGCAGTTCTTC. Translating gives CASSVVGSASSYNEQFF. This chain links TRBV9 with TRBJ2-1; no clear D. The germline V and J ends were trimmed by 0 bases and 0 bases, with 13 bases remaining between them. This CDR3 is 17 amino acids long. The germline CDR1 and CDR2 sequences are SGDLS and YYNGEE.

The chain is built from TRBV19 and TRBJ1-1, with D perhaps TRBD1 (5 bases). V was pared by 3 bases and J by 1 base, with 9 bases between. Germline lookup yields CDR1 LNHDA and CDR2 SQIVND (reference sequence). This CDR3 spans 14 amino acids. As DNA, the CDR3 is TGTGCCAGTAGTATTCGGGGGAGGAACACTGAAGCTTTCTTT. Translated, it gives CASSIRGRNTEAFF. Using reference TRBV19 and TRBJ1-1 for the parts outside the CDR3, the full variable domain is DGGITQSPKYLFRKEGQNVTLSCEQNLNHDAMYWYRQDPGQGLRLIYYSQIVNDFQKGDIAEGYSVSREKKESFPLTVTSAQKNPTAFYLCASSIRGRNTEAFFGQGTRLTVV.

This clone has more than one count but fewer than ten. V gene TRBV6-5 combines with J gene TRBJ2-1; D gene ambiguous. The V end lost 0 bases, the J end lost 1 base, and 10 bases lay between the germline ends. This CDR3 is 16 amino acids long. Germline V lookup: CDR1 MNHEY, CDR2 SVGAGI. CDR3 DNA sequence: TGTGCCAGCAGTTACTCGAAGTCGGAGTCCTACAATGAGCAGTTCTTC. Residues: CASSYSKSESYNEQFF.